This T cell receptor beta chain was documented in a study of Graves' ophthalmopathy and Graves' hyperthyroidism. Whole-study results and caveats: Most expanded clonotypes from thyroid (those above 0.001 frequency) were also found in blood.

Points on this clonotype: Its antigen is undetermined.

As the template, RNA transcripts were used to amplify TCR beta CDR3 regions. Second-round multiplex PCR came after first-round RT-PCR with HTBI primers. TCRdb reprocessed the multiplex PCR reads with MiXCR, giving one entry per CDR3 protein. In the table there are approximately 460,000 distinct CDR3 sequences, 13% to 15% of which are singletons. Germline V CDR1 and CDR2: MNHNS, SASEGT. The CDR3 extends over 14 amino acids. The V segment lost 4 bases and the J segment 5 bases; nucleotides outside the gene matches: 7. A duration under 3 months, NOSPECS ≥4, CAS ≥3 and moderate-to-severe activity characterized the donors with ophthalmopathy. Other autoimmune disease, uncontrolled infection, pregnancy and lactation led to exclusion.

The chain is built from TRBV6-1 and TRBJ2-7; 8 bases map to TRBD2. This clonotype was obtained from a woman aged 30 to 39 with Graves' ophthalmopathy. Material for sequencing was blood. The CDR3 coding sequence is TGTGCCAGCAGTGTCGGGGGGGGGCCCCACGAGCAGTACTTC. Amino acids: CASSVGGGPHEQYF.